What follows are 5 T cell receptor beta chains derived from one specimen sequenced in a study of T-cell reconstitution after alpha-beta-depleted transplantation in children. Construction of the TCRbeta library involved unique molecular identifiers. TCRdb called the PCR reads again in MiXCR, with one record for every CDR3 protein. The sample records hundreds of thousands of distinct CDR3 sequences, roughly 24% being singletons. The sequencing used PBMCs, mostly from graft donor cells, collected 360 days after TCRalphabeta/CD19-depleted stem cell transplant. All receptors derive from a boy under three years old who had a stem cell transplant for acute myeloid leukemia, so the T cells may come from the graft donor.

V and J are TRBV4-3 and TRBJ2-3; maybe TRBD2 (6 bases). Germline CDR1 is LGHNA and CDR2 is YSLEER. Trimming removed 0 bases at V and 4 bases at J, with 14 bases between. This CDR3 has 16 residues. CDR3 in amino acids: CASSQEVSGSPDTQYF. The CDR3, as DNA: TGCGCCAGCAGCCAAGAAGTGAGCGGGTCCCCAGATACGCAGTATTTT.

The chain has TRBV20-1 and TRBJ2-7; unclear D gene. The CDR3 length is 13 residues. V lost 1 base and J 0 bases, leaving 7 bases between the germline ends. Germline CDR1 reads DFQATT; CDR2 reads SNEGSKA (reference sequence). CDR3 protein: CSARVGYSYEQYV. The CDR3, as DNA: TGCAGTGCTAGAGTAGGATACTCCTACGAGCAGTACGTC.

There are a few counts of this clonotype. The chain couples TRBV29-1 to TRBJ1-6; D unclear. The CDR3 contains 13 residues. The germline gives CDR1 SQVTM, CDR2 ANQGSEA. The V and J ends lost 6 bases and 15 bases respectively, with 21 bases between them. For the CDR3, the DNA is TGCAGCGTCCGATTTCGGGATAGGTTGGACCTCCACTTT. Amino acids: CSVRFRDRLDLHF.

This clonotype was observed at least ten times. This chain links TRBV29-1 with TRBJ2-1; D gene uncertain. The V end was cut by 8 bases, the J end by 1 base, with 15 bases between. This CDR3 is built from 14 residues. The V gene's germline CDR1 is SQVTM and CDR2 ANQGSEA. The CDR3 here is CSTLRLQSYNEQFF. The CDR3 coding sequence is TGCAGCACCTTGAGGTTACAGTCCTACAATGAGCAGTTCTTC.

Many counts were recorded for this clonotype. V and J are TRBV29-1 and TRBJ2-4; D may be TRBD1 or TRBD2 (5 bases each). The V end lost 8 bases, the J end lost 4 bases, and 30 bases lay between the germline ends. This CDR3 has 18 amino acids. Germline CDR1 is SQVTM and CDR2 is ANQGSEA. CDR3 loop: CSLRWIPGSRDGKNIQYF. CDR3 DNA sequence: TGCAGCCTCCGGTGGATCCCCGGATCCCGGGACGGTAAAAACATTCAGTACTTC.